These 26 T cell receptor beta chains originate from one sample sequenced in a study of CD8 T cells in Susac syndrome. Random hexamers were used to reverse transcribe 0.5 to 1 ug of RNA. One entry per CDR3 protein, called by TCRdb with MiXCR from the immunoSEQ multiplex PCR reads. The table includes roughly 86,000 distinct CDR3 sequences, around 96% detected once. The sequencing input was CD8+ T cells from PBMCs. The receptors were gathered from a human donor with Susac syndrome.

J is TRBJ1-2 and V is TRBV9; perhaps TRBD1 as D (5 bases). Per germline, CDR1 SGDLS and CDR2 YYNGEE. The CDR3 is 15 residues long. V lost 3 bases to trimming and J lost 8 bases, with 20 bases between them. The CDR3 nucleotides are TGTGCCAGCAGCGAAACCCACTTACCTGGGGACGGCTACACCTTC. It yields the protein CASSETHLPGDGYTF.

The chain uses TRBV30 and TRBJ1-4; no definite D call. From germline, CDR1 is GTSNPN and CDR2 SVGIG (reference sequence). This CDR3 comprises 14 residues. V was cut by 3 bases and J by 7 bases, with 15 bases left in between. The CDR3 protein is CAWSSLGISEKLFF. Here the CDR3 DNA reads TGTGCCTGGAGCAGTTTAGGCATCAGTGAAAAACTGTTTTTT.

The V call is TRBV5-4, the J call TRBJ2-7; 9 positions match TRBD1. The V gene's germline CDR1 is SGHNT and CDR2 YYREEE (reference sequence). V dropped 7 bases and J dropped 2; count of bases not matched to a gene: 10. The CDR3 has 15 residues. CDR3 protein: CASRRTGTGTYEQYF. DNA of the CDR3: TGTGCCAGCCGAAGAACCGGGACAGGGACCTACGAGCAGTACTTC.

The chain couples TRBV9 to TRBJ2-7, with D unresolved. The CDR3 contains 12 residues. The ends were cut back, 4 bases at V and 5 bases at J, with 10 bases in the middle. CDR1 is SGDLS and CDR2 is YYNGEE in the germline V gene. CDR3 DNA sequence: TGTGCCAGCAGCTTTGGGGAAGACGAGCAGTACTTC. Amino acid sequence: CASSFGEDEQYF.

This chain connects TRBV28 to TRBJ2-5; D not certain. The germline gives CDR1 MDHEN, CDR2 SYDVKM. The length of the CDR3 is 12 residues. V lost 2 bases and J 5 bases, leaving 6 bases between the germline ends. This CDR3 reads CASSLDVETQYF. The CDR3 DNA sequence: TGTGCCAGCAGTTTAGATGTTGAGACCCAGTACTTC.

The chain combines TRBV30 with TRBJ1-5; D perhaps matches TRBD1 (6 bases). The CDR3 runs 15 residues. Germline CDR1 reads GTSNPN; CDR2 reads SVGIG (reference sequence). V shed 3 bases and J shed 2 bases, with 14 bases lying between them. The DNA of the CDR3 is TGTGCCTGGAGAGCCCGAGGGGGGGGCAATCAGCCCCAGCATTTT. Its translation: CAWRARGGGNQPQHF.

V gene TRBV11-2 combines with J gene TRBJ1-1; perhaps TRBD1 as D (5 bases). The CDR3 runs to 14 residues. Germline V lookup: CDR1 SGHAT, CDR2 FQNNGV. V gave up 2 bases and J gave up 7 bases, with 14 bases separating them. DNA of the CDR3: TGTGCCAGCAGCTTAATGTTACAGGCCGATGAAGCTTTCTTT. Its translation: CASSLMLQADEAFF.

The chain couples TRBV5-6 to TRBJ2-7; D possibly corresponds to TRBD1 (7 bases). The V gene's germline CDR1 is SGHDT and CDR2 YYEEEE. V gave up 4 bases and J gave up 2 bases, with 19 bases separating them. There are 16 residues in the CDR3. The CDR3 nucleotides read TGTGCCAGCAGCGGGGGGACGGGACAGCTCGCCTACGAGCAGTACTTC. It translates to CASSGGTGQLAYEQYF.

This chain links TRBV28 with TRBJ1-1; D gene uncertain. The CDR3 has 14 residues. Trimming removed 4 bases at V and 1 base at J, with 10 bases between. Germline values: CDR1 MDHEN, CDR2 SYDVKM. This CDR3 is CASSYQAGNTEAFF. Here the CDR3 DNA reads TGTGCCAGCAGTTACCAGGCCGGGAACACTGAAGCTTTCTTT.

The genes are TRBV25-1 and TRBJ1-4, with D uncertain. V was trimmed by 1 base and J by 10 bases, leaving 13 bases between them. The CDR3 runs to 14 residues. Germline V CDR1 and CDR2: MGHDK, SYGVNS. The CDR3 DNA follows: TGTGCCAGCAGTGAATCGATCGTCCCGGGAAAACTGTTTTTT. Its protein is CASSESIVPGKLFF.

The chain recombines TRBV7-3 with TRBJ1-1; D might be TRBD1 (5 bases). The V end was cut by 5 bases, the J end by 8 bases, with 12 bases between. Germline values: CDR1 SGHTA, CDR2 FQGTGA. The CDR3 contains 12 residues. The CDR3 spells CASSIPGREAFF. The CDR3 coding sequence is TGTGCCAGCAGCATACCGGGACGGGAAGCTTTCTTT.

The chain joins TRBV7-9 to TRBJ1-1; a weak D match, TRBD1 (5 bases). The germline V gene has CDR1 SEHNR and CDR2 FQNEAQ (reference sequence). This CDR3 comprises 14 residues. V gave up 1 base and J gave up 1 base, with 7 bases separating them. CDR3 residues: CASSLVQGNTEAFF. For the CDR3, the DNA is TGTGCCAGCAGCTTAGTCCAGGGGAACACTGAAGCTTTCTTT. The complete variable domain, with remaining parts taken from reference TRBV7-9 and TRBJ1-1, reads DTGVSQNPRHKITKRGQNVTFRCDPISEHNRLYWYRQTLGQGPEFLTYFQNEAQLEKSRLLSDRFSAERPKGSFSTLEIQRTEQGDSAMYLCASSLVQGNTEAFFGQGTRLTVV.

The chain uses TRBV7-9 and TRBJ2-1; 8 bases align to TRBD2. Germline trimming cut 7 bases from V and 3 bases from J; bases unmatched to any gene: 14. The CDR3 is made up of 17 amino acids. Per germline, CDR1 SEHNR and CDR2 FQNEAQ (reference sequence). The CDR3: CASTLGASGGLYNEQFF. The CDR3 nucleotides are TGTGCCAGCACCCTAGGGGCCAGCGGGGGCCTCTACAATGAGCAGTTCTTC.

This chain connects TRBV29-1 to TRBJ1-1; 8 nucleotides match TRBD1. The CDR3 has 15 amino acids. Germline V gene sequence: CDR1 SQVTM, CDR2 ANQGSEA. Trimming took 1 base from V and 5 from J; bases not matched to a gene: 9. The CDR3 DNA sequence: TGCAGCGTTGAAGTGGGGGGCAGGGGGCGGACTGAAGCTTTCTTT. Translation: CSVEVGGRGRTEAFF.

The rearrangement links TRBV29-1 to TRBJ2-1, with 7 bases aligning to TRBD1. CDR1 SQVTM and CDR2 ANQGSEA come from the germline V gene. The CDR3 length is 12 residues. After removal of 5 bases from V and 9 bases from J, the junction contained 7 bases not matched to a gene. The CDR3 DNA is TGCAGCGTTTTTGGAAACAGGGGTGAGCAGTTCTTC. Protein sequence: CSVFGNRGEQFF.

The gene calls are TRBV19 and TRBJ2-1; TRBD1 matches at 7 bases. The germline gives CDR1 LNHDA, CDR2 SQIVND (reference sequence). This CDR3 has 15 amino acids. Trimming removed 6 bases from V and 6 bases from J; junction bases left unmatched: 11. This CDR3 reads CASSEQGLGFNEQFF. CDR3 nucleotides: TGTGCCAGTAGCGAACAGGGGTTGGGGTTCAATGAGCAGTTCTTC.

This clonotype was recorded once. The chain carries TRBV20-1 and TRBJ2-5; TRBD1 matches 7 bases. Looked up from germline, CDR1 is DFQATT and CDR2 is SNEGSKA (reference sequence). The CDR3 consists of 14 residues. V lost 2 bases to trimming and J lost 3 bases; unmatched junction nucleotides: 6. CDR3 coding DNA: TGCAGTGCTAGACATGGGACAGCGAAAGAGACCCAGTACTTC. Amino acids: CSARHGTAKETQYF.

This clonotype is a singleton in its sample. The CDR3 bases are TGCAGTGCCTCCAGCGGGGGTGGTACAGATACGCAGTATTTT. Encoded protein: CSASSGGGTDTQYF. The genes are TRBV20-1 and TRBJ2-3; 8 bases are shared with TRBD2. This CDR3 comprises 14 residues. V gave up 6 bases and J gave up 3 bases; unmatched junction bases: 8. Germline V gene data show CDR1 as DFQATT and CDR2 as SNEGSKA (reference sequence).

This clonotype was found once. The chain carries TRBV29-1 and TRBJ1-3; TRBD1 agrees at 7 bases. Losses at the gene ends were 5 bases for V and 4 bases for J; bases not matched to a gene: 8. The CDR3 is 14 amino acids. Germline-derived CDR1 and CDR2 are SQVTM and ANQGSEA. The CDR3 coding sequence is TGCAGCGTTCGAGGGGGCTTGTCGGGAAACACCATATATTTT. Its translation: CSVRGGLSGNTIYF.

V usage is TRBV7-8 and J usage is TRBJ2-5, with D perhaps matching TRBD1 (5 bases). Between the trimmed V and J ends, which lost 5 bases and 4 bases, there was a span of 23 bases. CDR3 length: 17 residues. CDR1 is SGHVS, CDR2 FQNEAQ, per germline. The DNA of the CDR3 is TGTGCCAGCAGCCCTCCCATTTTCGGCAGGGTAGGAGAGACCCAGTACTTC. This translates into CASSPPIFGRVGETQYF. Full variable domain (missing parts from reference TRBV7-8 and TRBJ2-5): GAGVSQSPRYKVAKRGQDVALRCDPISGHVSLFWYQQALGQGPEFLTYFQNEAQLDKSGLPSDRFFAERPEGSVSTLKIQRTQQEDSAVYLCASSPPIFGRVGETQYFGPGTRLLVL.

V and J are TRBV4-3 and TRBJ1-6, with D hard to call. Trimming pared 1 base from V and 8 bases from J, leaving 9 bases between. This CDR3 region has 14 residues. Germline V gene sequence: CDR1 LGHNA, CDR2 YSLEER. Here the CDR3 DNA reads TGCGCCAGCAGCCAAGTGAGGGTGGATTCACCCCTCCACTTT. Amino acid sequence: CASSQVRVDSPLHF.

The chain links TRBV27 to TRBJ2-7, with 7 bases lining up with TRBD1. This CDR3 spans 15 amino acids. J was trimmed by 2 bases and V by 5 bases; bases with no gene match: 9. CDR1 and CDR2 (germline): MNHEY, SMNVEV (reference sequence). CDR3: CASSPIRDSAYEQYF. The CDR3, as DNA: TGTGCCAGCAGTCCAATCAGGGACAGTGCCTACGAGCAGTACTTC.

This rearrangement joins TRBV5-1 to TRBJ1-1; TRBD1 matches at 10 bases. V gave up 0 bases and J gave up 4 bases; unmatched junction bases: 6. The CDR3 consists of 16 residues. Germline V CDR1 and CDR2: SGHRS, YFSETQ. DNA for the CDR3: TGCGCCAGCAGCTTGGTGGGGACAGGGGTTGGCACTGAAGCTTTCTTT. Protein: CASSLVGTGVGTEAFF.

V is TRBV12-3 or TRBV12-4 and J is TRBJ2-7; 9 positions match TRBD2. V lost 2 bases, J lost 2 bases, and 4 bases stayed unmatched. This CDR3 comprises 15 residues. The CDR3 protein is CASSLRIAGAYEQYF. DNA of the CDR3: TGTGCCAGCAGTTTAAGGATAGCGGGGGCCTACGAGCAGTACTTC.

The chain couples TRBV11-2 to TRBJ2-5; tentative D call: TRBD2 (6 bases). Germline lookup yields CDR1 SGHAT and CDR2 FQNNGV. V lost 1 base to trimming and J lost 2 bases, with 11 bases between them. This CDR3 is 15 amino acids long. DNA for the CDR3: TGTGCCAGCAGCTTAGGGAGGGGCCTACAAGAGACCCAGTACTTC. Translating gives CASSLGRGLQETQYF.

The rearrangement links TRBV7-9 to TRBJ1-1, with D perhaps TRBD1 (5 bases). Germline V lookup: CDR1 SEHNR, CDR2 FQNEAQ (reference sequence). This CDR3 contains 17 residues. Trimming stripped 4 bases from V and 7 bases from J, with 25 bases between. CDR3 in amino acids: CASSSSWGRGEKIEAFF. CDR3 bases: TGTGCCAGCAGCTCCTCTTGGGGTAGGGGAGAGAAGATTGAAGCTTTCTTT.